The rows below give T cell receptor beta chains drawn from one sample of a study of vaccination effects on CD4 cells after COVID-19. Antigens of these TCRs are unknown. Using immunoSEQ multiplex PCR, the repertoire was profiled, and TCRdb retains in-frame clones only, with some absent. The table shows about 55,000 clones, with more than 60% occurring only once. The source material was CD4+ T cells from PBMCs cultured with SARS-CoV-2 spike peptides, sampled before COVID-19 vaccination. Receptor source: a human donor who received a COVID-19 vaccine. Each CDR3 is given with its conserved first and last residue. A D gene is named only where the DNA matches it firmly. Clone size is given for some rows only: seen once, a few or many times, or a class if the clone is expanded.

j_call d_call clone_size v_call cdr3_nt cdr3_aa
TRBJ1-2 - - TRBV9 TGTGCCAGCAGCGGCGTGGCTAACTATGGCTACACCTTC CASSGVANYGYTF
TRBJ2-2 - - TRBV10-3 TGTGCCATCAATCTGGCCGGGGAGCTGTTTTTT CAINLAGELFF
TRBJ2-2 - - TRBV6-1 TGTGCCAGCACCTCAGTAGGGACCGGGGAGCTGTTTTTT CASTSVGTGELFF
TRBJ1-5 - - TRBV30 TGTGCCTGGAGTGTATTAGGGACGGGAAATCAGCCCCAGCATTTT CAWSVLGTGNQPQHF
TRBJ1-5 - - TRBV12-3/TRBV12-4 TGTGCCAGCAGTTTGGGGGGGCGTCAGCCCCAGCATTTT CASSLGGRQPQHF
TRBJ2-7 - - TRBV10-1 TGCGCCAGCAGTGAGGTGAGGACAGTCACCTACGAGCAGTACTTC CASSEVRTVTYEQYF
TRBJ1-2 - once TRBV28 TGTGCCAGCAGTCCCGGACAGATGGTCTATGGCTACACCTTC CASSPGQMVYGYTF
TRBJ1-6 TRBD1 - TRBV3-1/TRBV3-2 TGTGCCAGCAGCCAAGCCGGACAGGGACATAATTCACCCCTCCACTTT CASSQAGQGHNSPLHF
TRBJ1-5 TRBD1 - TRBV6-2/TRBV6-3 TGTGCCAGCAGTTATTCCCCCCTCCGCACAGGGGGCCAGCCCCAGCATTTT CASSYSPLRTGGQPQHF
TRBJ1-1 - - TRBV2 TGTGCCAGCAGTGGAATACAGGGAGCCACTACTGAAGCTTTCTTT CASSGIQGATTEAFF
TRBJ1-1 - - TRBV7-3 TGTGCCAGCAGCGCACAGGGAGGCACTGAAGCTTTCTTT CASSAQGGTEAFF
TRBJ2-5 - - TRBV9 TGTGCCAGCAGCGTAGGAGTGGTAGAGACCCAGTACTTC CASSVGVVETQYF
TRBJ2-2 TRBD1 - TRBV5-1 TGCGCCAGCAGCTGGACAGGGAACACCGGGGAGCTGTTTTTT CASSWTGNTGELFF
TRBJ2-5 TRBD1 - TRBV18 TGTGCCAGCTCACCCGGACAGGGACGGGAGACCCAGTACTTC CASSPGQGRETQYF
TRBJ2-1 TRBD2 - TRBV9 TGTGCCAGCAGCTCACCCGGGACTAGCGGGGGTCTAAGCTCCTACAATGAGCAGTTCTTC CASSSPGTSGGLSSYNEQFF
TRBJ1-2 TRBD1 - TRBV5-1 TGCGCCAGCAGCCAGGGGGGGGTTGCTGGCTACACCTTC CASSQGGVAGYTF
TRBJ2-1 TRBD2 - TRBV28 TGTGCCAGCAGGTCCAGCGGGAGGATGAATGAGCAGTTCTTC CASRSSGRMNEQFF
TRBJ1-1 - - TRBV19 TGTGCCAGTATTTGGAGGGGGGAGGGGGGCACTGAAGCTTTCTTT CASIWRGEGGTEAFF
TRBJ1-1 - - TRBV29-1 TGCAGCGTAAGTGGGGCCGCCCGTGAAGCTTTCTTT CSVSGAAREAFF
TRBJ1-6 - few TRBV5-5 TGTGCCAGCAGCTTGGCCGCAGTAGGGGCCCATAATTCACCCCTCCACTTT CASSLAAVGAHNSPLHF
TRBJ1-4 - - TRBV4-2 TGTGCCAGCAGCCAAGATCCCCTTCTAGGAAATGAAAAACTGTTTTTT CASSQDPLLGNEKLFF
TRBJ2-6 - - TRBV9 TGTGCCAGCACCAAAACGGGAACCTCTGGGGCCAACGTCCTGACTTTC CASTKTGTSGANVLTF
TRBJ1-3 - - TRBV7-2 TGTGCCAGCAGTCAAACAGGGAGAGTGGAAAACACCATATATTTT CASSQTGRVENTIYF
TRBJ2-5 - - TRBV5-1 TGCGCCAGCAGCTTAGGGGACCAAGAGACCCAGTACTTC CASSLGDQETQYF
TRBJ1-1 TRBD1 few TRBV5-6 TGTGCCAGCAGCAGAAAGGACAGGGGCGACACTGAAGCTTTCTTT CASSRKDRGDTEAFF
TRBJ2-3 - - TRBV7-9 TGTGCCAGCAGCCCCCCCGGAGAGACAGATACGCAGTATTTT CASSPPGETDTQYF
TRBJ2-7 - - TRBV6-5 TGTGCCAGCAGTTTCAACCGATGGGGCCCCTACGAGCAGTACTTC CASSFNRWGPYEQYF
TRBJ1-1 - - TRBV2 TGTGCCAGCAGTGGAGAGGTCACCGGGCTAGCTTTCTTT CASSGEVTGLAFF
TRBJ2-5 - once TRBV6-2/TRBV6-3 TGTGCCAGCAGTTCCTTCACTCACAGCCCTAAAGAGACCCAGTACTTC CASSSFTHSPKETQYF
TRBJ1-6 - - TRBV30 TGTGCCTGGAGGAACAGGGTCGATAATTCACCCCTCCACTTT CAWRNRVDNSPLHF
TRBJ2-7 - - TRBV14 TGTGCCAGCAGCCAGGGGGGTGTCTACGAGCAGTACTTC CASSQGGVYEQYF
TRBJ2-2 - - TRBV30 TGTGCCTGGAGTGTACTATGGCAGTTGGAAACCGGGGAGCTGTTTTTT CAWSVLWQLETGELFF
TRBJ2-2 - - TRBV19 TGTGCCAGTAGTCCTCTAAATAGGGTAGATAACACCGGGGAGCTGTTTTTT CASSPLNRVDNTGELFF
TRBJ1-2 TRBD1 - TRBV5-1 TGCGCCAGCAGCTTGGGACAGGGGACCTATGGCTACACCTTC CASSLGQGTYGYTF
TRBJ1-2 - once TRBV27 TGTGCCAGCAGTTTTATGGGGGCACCATATGGCTACACCTTC CASSFMGAPYGYTF
TRBJ1-5 - few TRBV7-9 TGTGCCAGCAGCTTAGATCATCAGCCCCAGCATTTT CASSLDHQPQHF
TRBJ1-3 - - TRBV7-2 TGTGCCAGCAGCGTGAACGGATACTCTGGAAACACCATATATTTT CASSVNGYSGNTIYF
TRBJ1-1 - - TRBV11-2 TGTGCCAGCAGCTTAGAAGGAATGAACACTGAAGCTTTCTTT CASSLEGMNTEAFF
TRBJ1-6 - - TRBV15 TGTGCCACCAGCACAAGGCGGAGTTCACCCCTCCACTTT CATSTRRSSPLHF
TRBJ2-2 - few TRBV4-2 TGTGCCAGCAGCCCCCTGGGGGCCGGGGGCGGAACCGGGGAGCTGTTTTTT CASSPLGAGGGTGELFF
TRBJ2-5 - few TRBV7-9 TGTGCCAGCAGCCCAGGCTGGGCAGGAGGTACCCAAGAGACCCAGTACTTC CASSPGWAGGTQETQYF
TRBJ1-2 - - TRBV7-2 TGTGCCAGCAGCTTAGCGCCGCTCGAGGCTGGCTACACCTTC CASSLAPLEAGYTF
TRBJ2-2 TRBD2 - TRBV5-1 TGCGCCAGCAGCTTGCGACTAGCGCCCCCCGGGGAGCTGTTTTTT CASSLRLAPPGELFF
TRBJ1-5 - few TRBV6-2/TRBV6-3 TGTGCCAGCAGTTCTCTCCGACCACTTCAGCCCCAGCATTTT CASSSLRPLQPQHF
TRBJ2-3 - - TRBV2 TGTGCCAGCAGTGAAGGACAAACAGATACGCAGTATTTT CASSEGQTDTQYF
TRBJ1-5 TRBD1 - TRBV27 TGTGCCAGCAAGAGGACAGGGGCAGCTTATAGCAATCAGCCCCAGCATTTT CASKRTGAAYSNQPQHF
TRBJ2-3 TRBD2 - TRBV6-5 TGTGCCAGCAGCGCTACCAGCGGGGTATCTACGCAGTATTTT CASSATSGVSTQYF
TRBJ2-7 TRBD2 - TRBV30 TGTGCCTGGAATTTGGCTGGGGGGCTAGCGGGGGCAGAAACCTACGAGCAGTACTTC CAWNLAGGLAGAETYEQYF